The rows below give T cell receptor beta chains drawn from one sample of a study of shared clonotypes between healthy human individuals. The data were produced by immunoSEQ multiplex PCR, yet TCRdb's version contains in-frame clones alone and is incomplete. The sample records about 2.1 million clones, about 93% being singletons. Sequenced material: naive CD8+ T cells from PBMCs. The receptor set was obtained from a man between 18 and 29 years old in good health. Some clones in this sample may be carry-over from other donors' samples. CDR3s include the opening cysteine and the closing phenylalanine or tryptophan. D genes are given only for firm matches.

d_call	v_call	j_call	cdr3_aa	cdr3_nt
NA	TRBV9	TRBJ2-3	CASSGSRGDTQYF	TGTGCCAGCAGCGGCTCCCGGGGGGATACGCAGTATTTT
NA	TRBV27	TRBJ2-5	CASSFLTSDIQETQYF	TGTGCCAGCAGTTTTCTCACTTCCGACATTCAAGAGACCCAGTACTTC
TRBD1	TRBV15	TRBJ2-7	CATSRDNGQGAWDEQYF	TGTGCCACCAGCAGAGATAATGGGCAGGGGGCTTGGGACGAGCAGTACTTC
NA	TRBV25-1	TRBJ2-4	CASSEIGAPRKYF	TGTGCCAGCAGTGAAATAGGGGCCCCAAGGAAGTACTTC
TRBD2	TRBV5-4	TRBJ2-3	CASSAPLSSAGGPDTQYF	TGTGCCAGCAGCGCACCGCTTTCTTCAGCGGGAGGGCCAGATACGCAGTATTTT
TRBD1	TRBV28	TRBJ1-1	CASSYRGRGRRLGPTEAFF	TGTGCCAGCAGTTACAGGGGCAGGGGGCGCCGGTTAGGACCCACTGAAGCTTTCTTT
TRBD1	TRBV7-3	TRBJ2-6	CASSPTGGFSGANVLTF	TGTGCCTCTAGCCCGACAGGGGGCTTTTCTGGGGCCAACGTCCTGACTTTC
NA	TRBV7-3	TRBJ2-4	CASSVGGGADIQYF	TGTGCCAGCAGCGTGGGAGGGGGCGCCGACATTCAGTACTTC
TRBD1	TRBV5-1	TRBJ1-1	CASRPNPGQGDTEAFF	TGCGCCAGCAGACCAAATCCGGGACAGGGGGACACTGAAGCTTTCTTT
TRBD1	TRBV9	TRBJ1-2	CASSVGTDIIYGYTF	TGTGCCAGCAGCGTCGGGACAGACATCATCTATGGCTACACCTTC
NA	TRBV5-1	TRBJ2-5	CASSLGLIMYQETQYF	TGCGCCAGCAGCTTGGGCCTCATTATGTACCAAGAGACCCAGTACTTC
NA	TRBV6-5	TRBJ1-2	CASSYGQGDIYGYTF	TGTGCCAGCAGTTATGGGCAGGGAGACATCTATGGCTACACCTTC
NA	TRBV6-4	TRBJ1-1	CASRREMNTEAFF	TGTGCCAGCAGGAGGGAAATGAACACTGAAGCTTTCTTT
TRBD2	TRBV28	TRBJ2-7	CASSPRTSGYYEQYF	TGTGCCAGCAGTCCGAGGACTAGCGGCTACTACGAGCAGTACTTC
NA	TRBV10-2	TRBJ2-7	CASSDGVLDEQYF	TGCGCCAGCAGTGATGGGGTGCTTGACGAGCAGTACTTC
NA	TRBV6-1	TRBJ1-3	CASNPGGISGNTIYF	TGTGCCAGCAACCCCGGGGGGATATCTGGAAACACCATATATTTT